This T cell receptor beta chain was sequenced during a study of glioma-infiltrating T cells after dendritic cell vaccination. The immunoSEQ assay amplified TCRB CDR3 from up to about 2 ug DNA. Sequencing was performed with immunoSEQ multiplex PCR; in TCRdb, only in-frame clones are kept and a portion is missing. The table includes tens of thousands of clones, about nine tenths detected once. The TCR originated in a human donor with glioblastoma. Specimen: blood, collected before dendritic cell vaccination.

CDR3 residues: CASSFQGSPVNQPQHF. In DNA form, the CDR3 reads TGTGCCAGCAGCTTCCAGGGTAGCCCGGTCAATCAGCCCCAGCATTTT. The rearrangement uses TRBV7-2 and TRBJ1-5; a possible D gene is TRBD1 (5 bases). Germline-derived CDR1 and CDR2 are SGHTA and FQGNSA. Trimming pared 3 bases from V and 3 bases from J, leaving 15 bases between. The CDR3 sequence is 16 residues long.